Included here is one T cell receptor (beta chain) sequence, with context. Its antigen is unknown. Per-base quality was not reported, and no clone a single base away is much larger than it. Participants in the prospective study were enrolled through a virtual design, were aged about 18 to 90 years, and lived in roughly 26 United States geographic areas. To assign participants to cohorts, the prospective study relied on clinical history that participants themselves reported in a screening survey and a study questionnaire. Each participant in the prospective study had whole blood, serum and a nasopharyngeal or oropharyngeal swab collected by mobile phlebotomists. Participants in the prospective study had the option to provide additional blood draws and questionnaires over a roughly 2-month period. Before DNA extraction, blood samples from the prospective study were shipped at room temperature or frozen.

Based on the germline V gene, the CDR1 and CDR2 sequences are KGHSH and LQKENI. The CDR3 measures 15 amino acids from cysteine to phenylalanine. Solely the CDR3 DNA is kept, with 45 bases framed from the first base. V lost 6 bases and J lost 0 bases; the stretch between them is 12 bases long. The sample comes from a study of blood T cell repertoires in COVID-19 (dated by TCRdb to 2020 to 2022). Describing the broader study: The collaborator samples originated in the United States, Italy and Spain and spanned the acute and convalescent phases of COVID-19. The prospective study material was composed of cDNA or gDNA derived from T cells, B-cell-depleted T cells, or PBMCs. The dataset comprised deeply sampled blood TCRbeta repertoires from subjects exposed to, actively infected with, or recovered from COVID-19. The repertoires were released in a freely available public database meant as a resource for research on the immune response to SARS-CoV-2. The samples were drawn from two sources: the first 160 participants of the ongoing ImmuneRACE study, and over 1,000 subjects contributed by 6 global collaborators. The sample metadata nearly always contained a de-identified subject ID, COVID-19 status, age in years and sex. Where HLA class I and class II types were available, the types were taken from metadata supplied by the sample provider, not from assay-based typing.

Paper-wide results and their limitations: Clinical and demographic metadata were provided uncurated, with the amount varying by source and participant.

TCRbeta CDR3 regions were amplified from genomic DNA by means of the immunoSEQ Assay, a bias-controlled multiplex PCR. As for the original processing: Within the assay, amplification of reference gene primers was used to estimate how many nucleated cells each sample contained. Sequence reads were collapsed and filtered to measure the absolute abundance of every unique TCRbeta CDR3 rearrangement. For each sample, productive Simpson clonality was calculated as the square root of Simpson's diversity index across productive rearrangements. TCRdb obtained this table from immuneACCESS and retained in-frame rearrangements with V and J assigned. These tables miss some clones; where compared with another copy, unresolved V genes account for less than half of the shortfall, and the remainder is unexplained. From that table come the V and J calls and clone size; the DNA was used to work out D and trimming. The table for this sample lists about 270,000 clones; about nine tenths of them were counted only once. The ten most abundant clones make up over 4% of the sample.

The chain employs TRBV18 and TRBJ1-5; the D gene remains uncertain. Sequences were obtained from PBMCs or T cells enriched from blood (not recorded which). The receptor's source is a woman in her 30s with acute COVID-19. The DNA sequence is as follows: TGTGCCAGCTCTCCAGAGATCTATAGCAATCAGCCCCAGCATTTT. The encoded protein is CASSPEIYSNQPQHF.